The next 5 T cell receptor beta chains were all read from a single sample in a study of blood T cell repertoires in COVID-19. Assay: immunoSEQ multiplex PCR; the TCRdb copy retains only in-frame clones and omits some. Of approximately 350,000 clones in the sample, roughly four fifths were seen once. Sequences were obtained from PBMCs or T cells enriched from blood (not recorded which). The receptors shown here come from a woman aged 45-60 years who had recovered from COVID-19.

The genes are TRBV6-5 and TRBJ1-5; no clear D gene. Trimming left V 0 bases short and J 0 bases short, with 9 bases between. The germline V gene encodes CDR1 MNHEY and CDR2 SVGAGI. The CDR3 has 16 amino acids. CDR3 in DNA: TGTGCCAGCAGTTACTCGAGGCCCTATAGCAATCAGCCCCAGCATTTT. Its translation: CASSYSRPYSNQPQHF.

There are a few counts of this clone. This sequence joins TRBV3-1 (or the pseudogene TRBV3-2) and TRBJ1-2; D perhaps matches TRBD1 (5 bases). Germline V lookup: CDR1 LGHDT, CDR2 YNNKEL (reference sequence). The V gene lost 0 bases and the J gene lost 6 bases, with 26 bases spanning the gap. The CDR3 loop spans 19 amino acids. The CDR3 coding sequence is TGTGCCAGCAGCCAAGAAATGATCTACCGTGCAGGGAGGGATAATGGCTACACCTTC. Its protein product is CASSQEMIYRAGRDNGYTF.

V and J are TRBV5-5 and TRBJ1-3; the D is unclear. The V gene lost 4 bases and the J gene lost 2 bases, with 10 bases spanning the gap. The CDR3 runs 14 residues. CDR1 and CDR2 (germline): SGHKS, YYEKEE (reference sequence). CDR3 coding DNA: TGTGCCAGCAGCCCCAGCGACCCTGGAAACACCATATATTTT. Translating gives CASSPSDPGNTIYF.

The V gene is TRBV7-9, the J gene TRBJ2-3; perhaps TRBD2 as D (5 bases). CDR3 length: 14 residues. Looked up from germline, CDR1 is SEHNR and CDR2 is FQNEAQ (reference sequence). The V and J ends lost 7 bases and 2 bases respectively, with 13 bases between them. Written as DNA, the CDR3 is TGTGCCAGCAACGATTGGACTGACACAGATACGCAGTATTTT. Its translation is CASNDWTDTDTQYF.

V gene TRBV20-1 combines with J gene TRBJ2-5, with D possibly being TRBD1 (5 bases). CDR3 length: 11 residues. V was shortened by 3 bases and J by 5 bases, with 7 bases between the two germline ends. CDR1 and CDR2 from the germline V gene are DFQATT and SNEGSKA (reference sequence). CDR3 protein: CSASRVETQYF. The DNA of the CDR3 is TGCAGTGCTAGCAGGGTTGAGACCCAGTACTTC.